This T cell receptor (beta chain) was obtained from a study of post-analysis software for immune sequencing data. Each TCR beta cDNA library carried unique molecular identifiers. Out of roughly 0.95 to 11 million T cells, some 480,000 cDNA molecules were generated. TCRdb passed the PCR reads through MiXCR, listing each CDR3 protein once. The sample records under 900,000 distinct CDR3 sequences, roughly 58% being singletons. This CDR3 has 16 residues. CDR1 is ENHRY, CDR2 SYGVKD, per germline. The trim removed 0 bases at V and 5 bases at J, leaving 7 bases unmatched. This clonotype was seen ten or more times. Its cognate antigen is unknown. Overall study results and limits: There was significantly lower normalized Chao1 diversity in multiple sclerosis patients than in controls. When patients were compared with controls, 4 or 5 TRBV segments were more frequent, TRBV5-6, TRBV5-1 and TRBV20-1 among them.

The chain employs TRBV10-3 and TRBJ2-1, with 7 bases matching TRBD1. The sequencing sample was made of blood. The receptor's source is a girl aged 5 to 17 with multiple sclerosis. CDR3 region: CAISESRQGRDNEQFF. CDR3 coding DNA: TGTGCCATCAGTGAGTCTCGACAGGGACGCGACAATGAGCAGTTCTTC.